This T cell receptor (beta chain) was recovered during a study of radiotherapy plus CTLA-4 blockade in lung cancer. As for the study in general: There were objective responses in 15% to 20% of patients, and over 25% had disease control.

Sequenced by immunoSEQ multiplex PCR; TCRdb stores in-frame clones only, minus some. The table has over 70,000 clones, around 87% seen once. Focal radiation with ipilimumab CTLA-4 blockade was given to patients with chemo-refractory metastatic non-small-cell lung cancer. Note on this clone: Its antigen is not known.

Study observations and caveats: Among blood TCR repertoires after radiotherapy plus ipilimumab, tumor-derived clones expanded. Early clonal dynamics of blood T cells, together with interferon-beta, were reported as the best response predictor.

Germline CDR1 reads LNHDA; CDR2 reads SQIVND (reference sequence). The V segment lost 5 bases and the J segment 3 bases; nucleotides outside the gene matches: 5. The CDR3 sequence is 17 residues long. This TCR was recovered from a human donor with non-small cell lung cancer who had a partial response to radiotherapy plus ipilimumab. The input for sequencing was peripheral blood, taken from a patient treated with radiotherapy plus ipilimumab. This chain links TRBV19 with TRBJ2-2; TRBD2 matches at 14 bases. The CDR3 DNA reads TGTGCCAGTAGTCGGACTAGCGGGAGGATTGACACCGGGGAGCTGTTTTTT. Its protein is CASSRTSGRIDTGELFF.